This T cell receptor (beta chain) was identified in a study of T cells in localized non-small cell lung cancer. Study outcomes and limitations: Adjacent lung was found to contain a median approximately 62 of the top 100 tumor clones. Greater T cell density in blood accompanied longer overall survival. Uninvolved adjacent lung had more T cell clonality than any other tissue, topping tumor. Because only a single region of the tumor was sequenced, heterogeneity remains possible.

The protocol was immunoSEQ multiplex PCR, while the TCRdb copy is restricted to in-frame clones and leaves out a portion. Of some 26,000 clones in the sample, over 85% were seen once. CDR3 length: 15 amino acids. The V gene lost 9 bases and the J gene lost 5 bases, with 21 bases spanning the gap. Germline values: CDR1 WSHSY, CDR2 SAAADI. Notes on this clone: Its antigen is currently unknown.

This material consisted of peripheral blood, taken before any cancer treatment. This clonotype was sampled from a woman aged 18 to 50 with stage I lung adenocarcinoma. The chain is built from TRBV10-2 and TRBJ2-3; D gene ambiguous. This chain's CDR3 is CARGGGPGSGDTQYF. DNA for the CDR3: TGCGCCAGGGGTGGTGGTCCGGGTTCGGGAGATACGCAGTATTTT.